This TCR beta chain emerged from a study of post-analysis software for immune sequencing data. Across the whole study: Recorded disease courses covered relapsing-remitting, secondary progressive and progressive-relapsing multiple sclerosis. Some patients had no subtype annotation.

The V end lost 4 bases, the J end lost 4 bases, and 8 bases lay between the germline ends. Germline V gene lookup returns CDR1 MNHEY and CDR2 SVGEGT. The CDR3 loop spans 13 amino acids. Notes on this clonotype: Its antigen is as yet unknown.

Incorporated into the TCR beta cDNA libraries were unique molecular identifiers, which served to reduce PCR and sequencing biases. Between roughly 0.9 and 11 million T cells gave rise to roughly 0.5 million cDNA molecules. TCRdb reprocessed the PCR reads with MiXCR, giving one entry per CDR3 protein. The table lists fewer than 600,000 distinct CDR3 sequences, nearly 45% of them singletons, with about an eighth in the top ten. Notes on the study in general: Relative to controls, patients had five TRBV segments at higher frequency, with TRBV5-6, TRBV5-1 and TRBV20-1 among these. F-measure co-clustering was strong for batch-matched samples.

This TCR derives from a girl aged 5 to 17 with multiple sclerosis. The sequencing input was blood. The chain recombines TRBV6-2 or TRBV6-3 with TRBJ1-5; D ambiguous. CDR3 protein: CASSLTRNQPQHF. As DNA, the CDR3 is TGTGCCAGCAGTTTGACGAGAAATCAGCCCCAGCATTTT.